A single sample gave rise to the 7 T cell receptor beta chains below, sequenced in a study of T cell repertoires in cytomegalovirus infection. TCRdb reanalysed the reads using MiXCR and keeps one entry per CDR3 protein. The sample lists approximately 910,000 distinct CDR3 sequences; approximately 31% were seen once. The antigens for these receptors are not known. The material was cultured CD8+ T cells from PBMCs, obtained from culture after CMV antigen stimulation. The origin of the receptors is a human donor in good health (CMV status not recorded). Some clones in this sample may be carry-over from other donors' samples.

J is TRBJ2-5 and V is TRBV6-6, with D uncertain. Deletions cut 2 bases from V and 5 bases from J, with 15 bases between. CDR1 is MNHNY and CDR2 is SVGAGI in the germline V gene (reference sequence). The CDR3 has 15 residues. CDR3 loop: CASSYNEAKAETQYF. DNA of the CDR3: TGTGCCAGCAGTTACAACGAGGCAAAGGCGGAGACCCAGTACTTC.

This clonotype has a count of ten or more. The chain joins TRBV7-9 to TRBJ2-5; D not resolved. V was clipped by 4 bases and J by 3 bases, with 6 bases between them. The germline gives CDR1 SEHNR, CDR2 FQNEAQ (reference sequence). The CDR3 extends over 12 amino acids. CDR3 amino acids: CASSSSKETQYF. In DNA, the CDR3 is TGTGCCAGCAGCTCCTCCAAAGAGACCCAGTACTTC.

This clonotype was found a few times. For the CDR3, the DNA is TGTGCCAGCAGTTGGACAGCAACTAATGAAAAACTGTTTTTT. Amino acid sequence: CASSWTATNEKLFF. This chain connects TRBV7-6 to TRBJ1-4; a possible D gene is TRBD1 (6 bases). Between the trimmed V and J ends, which lost 6 bases and 0 bases, there was a span of 8 bases. The CDR3 extends over 14 amino acids. Germline CDR1 is SGHVS and CDR2 is FNYEAQ.

The rearrangement links TRBV7-9 to TRBJ1-4; TRBD1 agrees at 9 bases. The CDR3 extends over 15 amino acids. From germline, CDR1 is SEHNR and CDR2 FQNEAQ (reference sequence). Trimming cost V 1 base and J 7 bases; bases outside gene matches: 4. The CDR3 spells CASSLDGTGREKLFF. The DNA of the CDR3 is TGTGCCAGCAGCTTAGATGGGACAGGGCGTGAAAAACTGTTTTTT.

This rearrangement joins TRBV19 to TRBJ2-5; 12 nucleotides agree with TRBD2. Germline CDR1 reads LNHDA; CDR2 reads SQIVND (reference sequence). Trimming took 11 bases from V and 5 from J; bases not matched to a gene: 3. The CDR3 sequence is 12 residues long. The DNA of the CDR3 is TGTGCCGGACTAGCGGGGTCGGAGACCCAGTACTTC. It codes for CAGLAGSETQYF.

This clonotype was seen a few times. The chain carries TRBV2 and TRBJ2-7; 7 bases match TRBD1. There are 15 residues in the CDR3. V dropped 6 bases and J dropped 1; count of bases not matched to a gene: 9. Germline CDR1 and CDR2: SNHLY and FYNNEI. CDR3 in amino acids: CASSYRGGTSYEQYF. The DNA of the CDR3 is TGTGCCAGCAGCTACAGGGGCGGTACTTCCTACGAGCAGTACTTC.

DNA for the CDR3: TGCGCCAGCAGCCAAGGCATCGCCCGGGACAGTGAAGCTTTCTTT. Amino acids: CASSQGIARDSEAFF. J is TRBJ1-1 and V is TRBV4-3; TRBD1 matches 7 bases. The CDR3 consists of 15 residues. The ends lost 1 base at V and 7 bases at J; junction bases unmatched: 9. CDR1 and CDR2 (germline): LGHNA, YSLEER.